This T cell receptor (beta chain) was found in a study of T cell responses to AZD1222 COVID-19 vaccine. The overall study: Investigators merged groups given second doses at roughly 4 or roughly 12 weeks. Study results and caveats: The donor group comprised mostly white British people and more females; the analysis possibly underestimated clonal diversity. Increases in Spike-specific TCR breadth and depth were seen after two AZD1222 doses. Baseline testing showed seropositivity in only 5 or 6 AZD1222 recipients.

Worth noting for this clone: Its antigen is currently unknown.

Measured with immunoSEQ multiplex PCR; TCRdb has only the in-frame clones, and not every one. The sample carries approximately 110,000 clones, approximately 90% recorded once. Germline V gene data show CDR1 as GTSNPN and CDR2 as SVGIG (reference sequence). The CDR3 has 18 amino acids. V lost 1 base and J lost 8; bases outside the gene matches: 19. The J gene is TRBJ2-1, the V gene TRBV30; 8 nucleotides align to TRBD2. This sequence was found in an adult in good health. The sequencing used peripheral blood, collected on day 0 of AZD1222 vaccination. CDR3 DNA: TGTGCCTGGAGTGGATTAGGACTAGCCGCCCAGGCGGGAGATGAGCAGTTCTTC. Protein sequence: CAWSGLGLAAQAGDEQFF.